The 30 T cell receptor beta chains below come from one sample, sequenced in a study of cytomegalovirus exposure and HLA in healthy donors (dated by TCRdb to 2015 to 2018). Libraries were prepared through the immunoSEQ multiplex PCR assay. A mixture of 60 forward primers for TCR Vbeta segments and 13 reverse primers for TCR Jbeta segments was used in the multiplex PCR. TCRdb carries this immuneACCESS record with in-frame sequences only. Its versions omit some clonotypes, under half of them owing to an unresolved V gene in the studies checked, with the rest unexplained. The sample's clone listing holds 65,000 to 85,000 clones. Approximately 1.5% of the sample lies in the top ten. Sequencing was performed on PBMCs. Receptor source: a woman aged 60-70 years in good health and CMV-seronegative.

The V gene is TRBV7-9, the J gene TRBJ1-6; D is undetermined. Germline assignment: CDR1 SEHNR and CDR2 FQNEAQ (reference sequence). This CDR3 has 11 residues. Deletions cut 5 bases from V and 12 bases from J, with 8 bases between. CDR3 DNA sequence: TGTGCCAGCAGCAAAACTGAACCCCTCCACTTT. Its translation: CASSKTEPLHF.

The chain carries TRBV18 and TRBJ2-5; 10 bases align to TRBD2. This CDR3 comprises 19 residues. The germline gives CDR1 KGHSH, CDR2 LQKENI. V shed 1 base and J 3 bases; nucleotides not matched to a gene: 14. CDR3 residues: CASSPRFLRTSGKEETQYF. The CDR3 nucleotides read TGTGCCAGCTCACCACGCTTCCTTCGGACTAGCGGAAAAGAAGAGACCCAGTACTTC.

This chain connects TRBV6-1 to TRBJ2-6; a possible D gene is TRBD1 (5 bases). The germline V gene has CDR1 MNHNS and CDR2 SASEGT. The CDR3 consists of 15 residues. Trimming left V 7 bases short and J 2 bases short, with 12 bases between. The CDR3 sequence is CASIGDVTGANVLTF. Written as DNA, the CDR3 is TGTGCCAGCATAGGGGATGTTACTGGGGCCAACGTCCTGACTTTC.

Notes on this clone: The DNA is left out, because the CDR3 cannot be placed on it with certainty; the CDR3 is given as TCRdb lists it. This chain connects TRBV2 to TRBJ1-3. The CDR3 is 14 amino acids in total, end residues counted. Germline V gives CDR1 SNHLY, CDR2 FYNNEI. The CDR3 sequence: CASSSSGFGNTIYF.

The chain carries TRBV19 and TRBJ1-2, with 8 bases fitting TRBD1. Germline V gene lookup returns CDR1 LNHDA and CDR2 SQIVND (reference sequence). The V gene end was trimmed by 6 bases and the J gene end by 8 bases; junction bases not matched to a gene: 14. This CDR3 has 15 amino acids. The CDR3 DNA is TGTGCCAGTAGCCCCTCGATCGGACAGGGTGGCGGCTACACCTTC. Protein sequence: CASSPSIGQGGGYTF.

The chain couples TRBV9 to TRBJ2-7; 13 positions match TRBD2. With V trimmed by 5 bases and J by 5 bases, 7 bases remained unmatched. Germline CDR1 reads SGDLS; CDR2 reads YYNGEE. There are 15 residues in the CDR3. The CDR3 coding sequence is TGTGCCAGCAGGCGGGGACTAGCGGGATTGGACGAGCAGTACTTC. Protein sequence: CASRRGLAGLDEQYF.

The V call is TRBV28, the J call TRBJ1-2; 7 bases map to TRBD1. Unmatched junction bases numbered 10, after V lost 5 bases and J lost 4 bases. This CDR3 region has 15 residues. Germline V gene lookup returns CDR1 MDHEN and CDR2 SYDVKM. CDR3 sequence reads: CASSPGPGTAYGYTF. The CDR3, as DNA: TGTGCCAGCAGTCCTGGCCCCGGGACAGCCTATGGCTACACCTTC.

This sequence joins TRBV6-5 and TRBJ1-1; 8 bases match TRBD1. The CDR3 is 15 residues long. Unmatched junction bases numbered 8, after V lost 7 bases and J lost 1 base. Germline-derived CDR1 and CDR2 are MNHEY and SVGAGI. The DNA for the CDR3 is TGTGCCAGCAAACGGGGCGGACAGGGGAACACTGAAGCTTTCTTT. Its protein is CASKRGGQGNTEAFF.

The V call is TRBV6-1, the J call TRBJ2-7; a possible D gene is TRBD1 (6 bases). The CDR3 totals 14 residues. Germline V gene lookup returns CDR1 MNHNS and CDR2 SASEGT. V was trimmed by 6 bases and J by 2 bases, leaving 14 bases between them. The CDR3 here is CASRKRTVPYEQYF. CDR3 bases: TGTGCCAGCAGGAAGAGGACAGTTCCCTACGAGCAGTACTTC.

The chain has TRBV12-2 and TRBJ2-7; TRBD2 is the table's D call and was not checked against the DNA. TRBV12-2 is assigned pseudogene status. The CDR3 spans 17 residues. In DNA, the CDR3 is TGTGCAAGTCGCACGCGGACTAGCGGGAGGTTGTTCCACGAGCAGTACTTC. Translation gives CASRTRTSGRLFHEQYF.

The chain uses TRBV29-1 and TRBJ2-3, with 10 bases identical to TRBD2. Germline assignment: CDR1 SQVTM and CDR2 ANQGSEA. The ends lost 3 bases at V and 6 bases at J; junction bases unmatched: 6. This CDR3 contains 14 residues. In DNA, the CDR3 is TGCAGCGTTGACCTAGCGGGAGTAGTGGATACGCAGTATTTT. As protein: CSVDLAGVVDTQYF.

The genes are TRBV19 and TRBJ2-7; 9 nucleotides match TRBD2. CDR1 LNHDA and CDR2 SQIVND come from the germline V gene (reference sequence). The CDR3 has 15 amino acids. V lost 5 bases to trimming and J lost 3 bases; unmatched junction nucleotides: 8. CDR3: CASSQRLAENYEQYF. The CDR3 DNA reads TGTGCCAGTAGTCAACGACTAGCGGAAAACTACGAGCAGTACTTC.

The genes are TRBV30 and TRBJ2-3; the match to TRBD2 covers 8 bases. This CDR3 spans 15 amino acids. The J segment lost 0 bases and the V segment lost 3 bases, leaving 5 bases of the junction unmatched. CDR1 is GTSNPN and CDR2 is SVGIG in the germline V gene (reference sequence). As DNA, the CDR3 is TGTGCCTGGAGCCGGGGGGGGATTAGCACAGATACGCAGTATTTT. Translation gives CAWSRGGISTDTQYF.

The genes are TRBV4-2 and TRBJ2-7; the D gene is possibly TRBD2 (5 bases). The CDR3 loop spans 16 amino acids. Trimming took 4 bases from V and 3 from J, leaving 19 bases between them. In germline, CDR1 is LGHNA, CDR2 YNFKEQ. This CDR3 reads CASSLEPSSGYYEQYF. Written as DNA, the CDR3 is TGTGCCAGCAGCCTCGAACCATCCAGCGGATACTACGAGCAGTACTTC.

The J gene is TRBJ2-5, the V gene TRBV7-8, with a tentative D call TRBD2 (7 bases). V gave up 7 bases and J gave up 5 bases, with 23 bases separating them. The CDR3 contains 16 residues. Germline V CDR1 and CDR2: SGHVS, FQNEAQ. The CDR3 DNA follows: TGTGCCAGCAAAGCTCGAAAGGGGGGGCCAGGGGAGACCCAGTACTTC. This sequence encodes CASKARKGGPGETQYF.

The chain uses TRBV7-2 and TRBJ2-7; possible D gene TRBD1, 6 bases. The germline V and J ends were trimmed by 1 base and 5 bases, with 9 bases remaining between them. The CDR3 consists of 13 residues. CDR1 SGHTA and CDR2 FQGNSA come from the germline V gene. In DNA, the CDR3 is TGTGCCAGCAGCTTAGGAGGGGGTAACGAGCAGTACTTC. This sequence encodes CASSLGGGNEQYF.

This chain connects TRBV10-2 to TRBJ2-1, with TRBD2 identical over 11 bases. With 8 bases clipped from V and 4 bases from J, the junction kept 13 bases outside the gene matches. The CDR3 is made up of 17 amino acids. Per the germline V gene, CDR1 is WSHSY and CDR2 is SAAADI. The CDR3 protein is CASQNLRTSGFYNEQFF. The CDR3 nucleotides read TGCGCCAGCCAAAATCTACGGACTAGCGGGTTTTACAATGAGCAGTTCTTC.

The chain couples TRBV4-3 to TRBJ2-7; maybe TRBD1 (6 bases). Germline-derived CDR1 and CDR2 are LGHNA and YSLEER. V shed 1 base and J shed 1 base, with 14 bases lying between them. The CDR3 totals 16 residues. The DNA of the CDR3 is TGCGCCAGCAGCCAAGGAGGGGGAACAGGATCCTACGAGCAGTACTTC. Protein product: CASSQGGGTGSYEQYF.

J is TRBJ2-3 and V is TRBV4-2; 13 bases fit TRBD2. The CDR3 totals 21 residues. The trim removed 1 base at V and 0 bases at J, leaving 13 bases unmatched. The germline V gene has CDR1 LGHNA and CDR2 YNFKEQ. The CDR3 DNA is TGTGCCAGCAGCCAAGTTCGTGGACTAGCGGGAGCCGGACCTAGCACAGATACGCAGTATTTT. Protein product: CASSQVRGLAGAGPSTDTQYF.

The J gene is TRBJ2-3, the V gene TRBV10-3; TRBD2 aligns across 11 bases. V lost 6 bases and J lost 6; bases outside the gene matches: 8. Germline CDR1 and CDR2: ENHRY and SYGVKD. This CDR3 is built from 15 residues. The DNA for the CDR3 is TGTGCCATCAGGCCGACTAGCGGGATTTCCGATACGCAGTATTTT. This codes for CAIRPTSGISDTQYF.

The chain joins TRBV11-2 to TRBJ2-2, with 7 bases matching TRBD1. V shed 6 bases and J 5 bases; nucleotides not matched to a gene: 6. The germline CDR1 and CDR2 sequences are SGHAT and FQNNGV. This CDR3 is 14 amino acids long. Here the CDR3 DNA reads TGTGCCAGCAGGGGCCAGGGGGAAACCGGGGAGCTGTTTTTT. Translating it yields CASRGQGETGELFF.

The chain is built from TRBV4-2 and TRBJ2-2, with 7 bases fitting TRBD2. The CDR3 is 18 residues long. After removal of 0 bases from V and 0 bases from J, the junction contained 7 bases not matched to a gene. Germline assignment: CDR1 LGHNA and CDR2 YNFKEQ. The CDR3 is CASSQDAPGGANTGELFF. The DNA of the CDR3 is TGTGCCAGCAGCCAAGACGCCCCGGGAGGTGCGAACACCGGGGAGCTGTTTTTT.

The rearrangement links TRBV5-4 to TRBJ1-4; D gene unclear. CDR1 and CDR2 from the germline V gene are SGHNT and YYREEE (reference sequence). The V gene lost 4 bases and the J gene lost 0 bases, with 10 bases spanning the gap. The CDR3 length is 15 residues. DNA of the CDR3: TGTGCCAGCAGCAACAGTCTTGCAACTAATGAAAAACTGTTTTTT. It yields the protein CASSNSLATNEKLFF.

This chain's CDR3 is CASSLELSSSYNEQFF. The CDR3 bases are TGCGCCAGCAGCTTGGAATTATCCAGCTCCTACAATGAGCAGTTCTTC. The chain has TRBV5-1 and TRBJ2-1; D remains unclear. V was trimmed by 0 bases and J by 0 bases, leaving 10 bases between them. CDR3 length: 16 amino acids. Germline V gives CDR1 SGHRS, CDR2 YFSETQ.

The rearrangement links TRBV30 to TRBJ1-4, with D possibly matching TRBD1 (6 bases). The CDR3 consists of 15 residues. V was clipped by 0 bases and J by 3 bases, with 11 bases between them. Germline CDR1 and CDR2: GTSNPN and SVGIG (reference sequence). CDR3 region: CAWSVDQGPNEKLFF. The CDR3 region has the DNA TGTGCCTGGAGTGTAGATCAGGGGCCTAATGAAAAACTGTTTTTT.

The chain couples TRBV6-5 to TRBJ1-2; D possibly corresponds to TRBD1 (5 bases). CDR1 and CDR2 from the germline V gene are MNHEY and SVGAGI. V dropped 5 bases and J dropped 5 bases, with 12 bases sitting between them. The CDR3 consists of 13 residues. In DNA form, the CDR3 reads TGTGCCAGCAGTGGGGCAGGAGGGTATGGCTACACCTTC. Translated, it gives CASSGAGGYGYTF.

The genes are TRBV4-1 and TRBJ1-2, with D hard to call. The CDR3 contains 15 residues. Germline CDR1 MGHRA, CDR2 YSYEKL. The V gene lost 3 bases and the J gene lost 0 bases, with 11 bases spanning the gap. CDR3 loop: CASSHQEGANYGYTF. DNA of the CDR3: TGCGCCAGCAGCCACCAGGAGGGAGCTAACTATGGCTACACCTTC.

V usage is TRBV6-5 and J usage is TRBJ2-2; 8 bases align to TRBD1. Germline V lookup: CDR1 MNHEY, CDR2 SVGAGI. The CDR3 spans 14 residues. V lost 10 bases to trimming and J lost 6 bases; unmatched junction nucleotides: 10. The CDR3 is CATRLGQAPGELFF. In DNA form, the CDR3 reads TGTGCCACTCGTCTGGGACAGGCCCCCGGGGAGCTGTTTTTT.

The V gene is TRBV25-1, the J gene TRBJ1-2; TRBD1 is a possible D gene (5 bases). The germline V gene encodes CDR1 MGHDK and CDR2 SYGVNS. The germline V and J ends were trimmed by 11 bases and 3 bases, with 10 bases remaining between them. This CDR3 spans 11 amino acids. The CDR3 nucleotides are TGTGCCGCTGGGGCTTACTATGGCTACACCTTC. It is translated as CAAGAYYGYTF.

This rearrangement joins TRBV5-4 to TRBJ2-1, with D perhaps TRBD2 (6 bases). The length of the CDR3 is 15 residues. Germline V gene data show CDR1 as SGHNT and CDR2 as YYREEE (reference sequence). V was clipped by 4 bases and J by 7 bases, with 18 bases between them. In DNA form, the CDR3 reads TGTGCCAGCAGCCGGGTGGATACGGGAGATAATGAGCAGTTCTTC. Encoded protein: CASSRVDTGDNEQFF.